This TCR beta chain was sequenced in a study of CD8 T cells in Susac syndrome. An input of about 0.45 to 1 ug of RNA was subjected to reverse transcription using random hexamers. Amplification of TCR beta CDR3 was carried out by immunoSEQ multiplex PCR, which covered 54 Vbeta and 13 Jbeta segments. TCRdb reanalysed the immunoSEQ multiplex PCR reads using MiXCR and keeps one entry per CDR3 protein. The sample records roughly 200,000 distinct CDR3 sequences, 95% being singletons. Healthy donors served as the controls. They were matched for age and sex. The CD8+ and CD4+ T cells were negatively isolated, with the TEMRA cells enriched by FACS. This clonotype has only a few counts. Germline lookup yields CDR1 SGHRS and CDR2 YFSETQ. This CDR3 is 16 amino acids long. V dropped 4 bases and J dropped 10 bases, with 24 bases sitting between them.

The sequenced sample consisted of CD4+ T cells from PBMCs. This sequence joins TRBV5-1 and TRBJ2-1; D may correspond to TRBD1 or TRBD2 (5 bases each). The origin of this receptor is a human donor in good health. For the CDR3, the DNA is TGCGCCAGCAGCCTCTATTCGGCCCGCGAGGGGCTAGAGCAGTTCTTC. It specifies CASSLYSAREGLEQFF.